This note documents a single T cell receptor (beta chain) sequence. V was trimmed by 6 bases and J by 6 bases, leaving 20 bases between them. The CDR3 is made up of 15 amino acids. Looked up from germline, CDR1 is MNHEY and CDR2 is SVGAGI. This sample stems from a study of cytomegalovirus exposure and HLA in healthy donors. PCR involved 60 Vbeta and 13 Jbeta primers. Libraries were prepared by immunoSEQ multiplex PCR; TCRdb keeps only in-frame clonotypes and omits some of them. The data hold around 130,000 clones, with about 82% observed a single time. The specimen sequenced was PBMCs. The clonotype comes from a boy aged 5 to 17 in good health and CMV-seronegative. The V call is TRBV6-5, the J call TRBJ1-1; D possibly corresponds to TRBD1 (6 bases). The chain's CDR3 is CASSRSLQGAAEAFF. The DNA of the CDR3 is TGTGCCAGCAGCCGCTCTTTACAGGGAGCAGCTGAAGCTTTCTTT.